These T cell receptor beta chains were read from a single sample in a study of shared clonotypes between healthy human individuals. Measured with immunoSEQ multiplex PCR; TCRdb has only the in-frame clones, and not every one. The repertoire consists of a few million clones, with more than 80% occurring once and the leading ten covering about 0.41%. Sequencing input: naive CD4+ T cells from PBMCs. These receptors originate from a man between 18 and 29 years old in good health. Some clones in this sample may be carry-over from other donors' samples. Each CDR3 is given without its conserved first and last residue.

TRBJ1-2	TRBV6-5	ASRRGTGNGYT
TRBJ2-1	TRBV30	AWTKKREQF
TRBJ1-5	TRBV15	ATSRDGTGGQPQH
TRBJ2-3	TRBV18	ASSPRGPTGDTQY
TRBJ1-3	TRBV5-6	ASSLYLFPGQG
TRBJ1-6	TRBV27	ASSPGQGENSPLH
TRBJ2-1	TRBV13	ASTRYNEQF
TRBJ1-1	TRBV5-1	ASSFVGGGTEAF
TRBJ2-1	TRBV27	ASTPRRGSSYNEQF
TRBJ1-1	TRBV6-5	ASSAQVGAITEAF
TRBJ2-5	TRBV5-1	ASSLQAGGQETQY
TRBJ2-5	TRBV7-6	ASSLVGSQETQY
TRBJ1-5	TRBV4-1	ASSLGQGREPQH
TRBJ2-7	TRBV11-2	ASSTDSYSYEQY
TRBJ2-5	TRBV7-2	ASSLTMFGEGRGY
TRBJ2-5	TRBV12-5	ASGLAHQGRETQY
TRBJ1-5	TRBV4-2	ASSQDIDQPQH
TRBJ2-7	TRBV7-6	ASSLKPTGTEQY
TRBJ2-1	TRBV10-3	AMATDYNEQF
TRBJ1-2	TRBV6-1	ASARAPGRDYGYT
TRBJ2-7	TRBV2	ASRDRGEYEQY